This T cell receptor beta chain was sequenced for a study of blood T cell repertoires in COVID-19 (dated by TCRdb to about 2020). In the study overall: Samples from collaborators originated in the United States, Italy and Spain and spanned both the acute and convalescent phases of COVID-19. The material from the prospective study consisted of cDNA or gDNA derived from T cells, B-cell-depleted T cells, or PBMCs. Deeply sampled blood TCRbeta repertoires from subjects exposed to, actively infected with, or recovered from COVID-19 were included in the dataset. A freely available public database, intended as a resource for researchers studying the immune response to SARS-CoV-2, is where the repertoires were released. The samples were drawn from two sources: the first 160 participants of the ongoing ImmuneRACE study, and 1,000 to 1,500 subjects contributed by 6 global collaborators. Sample metadata almost always included a de-identified subject ID, COVID-19 status, age in years and sex. Where HLA class I and class II types were available, the types were taken from metadata supplied by the sample provider, not from assay-based typing. What the authors observed across the whole study: How much clinical and demographic metadata was included differed by source and by participant, and the metadata was provided uncurated.

With respect to this clone: Its target antigen remains unknown. No quality values exist for individual bases; no much larger clone is one base distant.

V is shortened by 1 base, J by 7 bases, and the region joining them spans 9 bases. Taken from the germline V gene, the CDR1 and CDR2 loops are SGDLS and YYNGEE. Inclusive of the bounding cysteine and phenylalanine, the CDR3 is 14 residues long. Only CDR3 DNA remains: 42 bases, in frame from the first base. The immunoSEQ Assay, a bias-controlled multiplex PCR, was used to amplify TCRbeta CDR3 regions from genomic DNA. Under the source paper's analysis protocol: The number of nucleated cells in each sample was estimated from the amplification of reference gene primers within the assay. To quantify the absolute abundance of each unique TCRbeta CDR3 rearrangement, sequence reads were collapsed and filtered. For each sample, productive Simpson clonality was calculated as the square root of Simpson's diversity index across productive rearrangements. Held by TCRdb, this immuneACCESS table contains in-frame sequences only and omits some clones. Under half of the omission traces to an unresolved V gene where checked; the cause of the rest is unknown. That table furnishes V, J and clone size, whereas the DNA furnished D and trimming. The sample includes around 150,000 clones, with approximately 84% observed a single time. Of the sample, less than 2.5% is held by the ten largest clones.

Collaborating institutions collected whole blood in K2EDTA tubes following their own protocols. For TCRbeta analysis, collaborator samples were shipped as frozen whole blood, as isolated PBMCs, or as DNA extracted from either sample type. The V and J genes are TRBV9 and TRBJ1-6; a tentative D call is TRBD1 (5 bases match). Sequenced sample: peripheral blood. The receptor's source is a man between 65 and 79 years old with acute or convalescent COVID-19. In nucleotide form, the sequence is TGTGCCAGCAGCGTATCGGAGGGGAATTCACCCCTCCACTTT. Translated, it reads CASSVSEGNSPLHF. This CDR3, with the reference TRBV9 and TRBJ1-6 proteins standing in past its ends, gives the full variable domain DSGVTQTPKHLITATGQRVTLRCSPRSGDLSVYWYQQSLDQGLQFLIQYYNGEERAKGNILERFSAQQFPDLHSELNLSSLELGDSALYFCASSVSEGNSPLHFGNGTRLTVT.